This TCR beta chain is drawn from a study of technical replicates of blood from a handful of donors. Between the trimmed V and J ends, which lost 5 bases and 1 base, there was a span of 11 bases. Germline V gene data show CDR1 as LNHDA and CDR2 as SQIVND (reference sequence). The CDR3 covers 14 residues. Profiling relied on immunoSEQ multiplex PCR, and the TCRdb table lists in-frame clones only, not all of them. In the table there are 75,000 to 95,000 clones, 75% to 95% of which are singletons. This chain uses TRBV19 with TRBJ1-1, with a possible D match to TRBD1 (5 bases). This TCR derives from a human donor in good health. What was sequenced was T cells isolated from PBMCs. This chain's CDR3 is CASSPTGGNTEAFF. The CDR3 DNA reads TGTGCCAGTAGTCCCACGGGGGGGAACACTGAAGCTTTCTTT.